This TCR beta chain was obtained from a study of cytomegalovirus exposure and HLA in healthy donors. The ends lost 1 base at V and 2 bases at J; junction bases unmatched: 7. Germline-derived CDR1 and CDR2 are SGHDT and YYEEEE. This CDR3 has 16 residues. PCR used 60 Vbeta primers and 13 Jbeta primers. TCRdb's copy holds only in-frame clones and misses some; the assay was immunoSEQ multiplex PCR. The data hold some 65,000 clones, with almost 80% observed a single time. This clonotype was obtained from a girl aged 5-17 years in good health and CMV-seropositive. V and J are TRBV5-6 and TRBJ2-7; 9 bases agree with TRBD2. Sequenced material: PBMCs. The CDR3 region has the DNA TGTGCCAGCAGCTTGCGGACGCTAGCGGGGACCTACGAGCAGTACTTC. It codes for CASSLRTLAGTYEQYF.